The TCR beta chain described here comes from a study of vaccination and CD4 T cells after COVID-19. Overall study: Median time from second vaccine dose to sampling was roughly 76 days (14 to 241).

Researchers used the Oncomine TCR Beta short-read assay to sequence DNA from cultured CD4+ T cells. TCRdb reprocessed the PCR reads with MiXCR, giving one entry per CDR3 protein. The sample has 15,000 to 17,000 distinct CDR3 sequences; around three fifths are singletons. This sample's treatment: roughly nine-day PBMC culture with coronavirus spike peptide pools or control peptides (ViraFEST assay). Peptide-pool expansion of antigen-specific T cells preceded TCR sequencing in ViraFEST. A single count supports this clonotype. Its target is unknown. Germline CDR1 GTSNPN, CDR2 SVGIG (reference sequence). Trimming left V 2 bases short and J 5 bases short, with 11 bases between. The CDR3 spans 13 residues.

The chain has TRBV30 and TRBJ2-3; perhaps TRBD2 as D (6 bases). The source material was CD4+ T cells from blood, cultured in vitro. This TCR came from a human donor who had recovered from COVID-19. For the CDR3, the DNA is TGTGCCTGGAGTCACGGGGGAGGAGATACGCAGTATTTT. It specifies CAWSHGGGDTQYF.